This TCR beta chain emerged from a study of human T cells and chemical hapten exposure. Across the study: Sensitization involved placing 2% DPC onto a 2 cm by 2 cm region of upper inner arm skin.

The CDR3 has 16 amino acids. CDR1 and CDR2 from the germline V gene are LNHDA and SQIVND (reference sequence). The V gene lost 3 bases and the J gene lost 0 bases, with 13 bases spanning the gap. The library put unique molecular identifiers onto individual cDNA molecules. Each CDR3 protein is one row after TCRdb ran MiXCR on the RACE reads. This sample has about 61,000 distinct CDR3 sequences, with around 7% found just once. Study results and limitations: There were significantly more large CDR3 similarity clusters among expanded TCRs than among controls.

This clonotype occurred a few times. The antigen is not known. Described time point: pre-sensitization, week 0. The treatment: therapeutic diphenylcyclopropenone sensitization with weekly scalp DPC. Participating donors were patients with alopecia, aged 18 to 70 years, considered appropriate candidates for DPC. The chain employs TRBV19 and TRBJ2-3, with D tentatively TRBD2 (6 bases). Sequencing was performed on whole blood, taken in connection with sensitization to the hapten diphenylcyclopropenone (DPC). The receptor comes from a woman aged 25 to 39 with alopecia areata. Some clones in this sample may be carry-over from other donors' samples. The CDR3 reads CASSIAGPISTDTQYF. The CDR3 coding sequence is TGTGCCAGTAGTATTGCGGGACCCATCAGCACAGATACGCAGTATTTT.